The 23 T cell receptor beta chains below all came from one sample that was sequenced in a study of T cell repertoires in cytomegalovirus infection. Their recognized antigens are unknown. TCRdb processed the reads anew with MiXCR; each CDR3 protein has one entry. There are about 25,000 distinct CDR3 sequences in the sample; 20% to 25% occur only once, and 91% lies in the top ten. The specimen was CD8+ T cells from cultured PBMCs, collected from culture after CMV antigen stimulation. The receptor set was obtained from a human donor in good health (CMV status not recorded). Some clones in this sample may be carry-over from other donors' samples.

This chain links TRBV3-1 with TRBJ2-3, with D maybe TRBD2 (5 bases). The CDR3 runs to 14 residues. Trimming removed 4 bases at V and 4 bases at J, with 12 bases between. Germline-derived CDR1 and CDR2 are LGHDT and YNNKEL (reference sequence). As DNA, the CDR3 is TGTGCCAGCAGCCCGTCGGGGAGTCCAGATACGCAGTATTTT. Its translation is CASSPSGSPDTQYF.

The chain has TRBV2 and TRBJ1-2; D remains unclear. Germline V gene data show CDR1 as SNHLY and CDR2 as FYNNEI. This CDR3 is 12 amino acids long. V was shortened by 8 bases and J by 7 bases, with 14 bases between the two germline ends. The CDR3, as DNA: TGTGCCAGCGAACCCGCAACAGCTGGCTACACCTTC. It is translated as CASEPATAGYTF.

CDR3 in DNA: TGTGCCAGCAGCCCTGACAGGGCCTTCTATGGCTACACCTTC. It translates to CASSPDRAFYGYTF. J is TRBJ1-2 and V is TRBV28; 7 nucleotides align to TRBD1. J was trimmed by 4 bases and V by 6 bases; bases with no gene match: 8. The germline V gene encodes CDR1 MDHEN and CDR2 SYDVKM. CDR3 length: 14 amino acids.

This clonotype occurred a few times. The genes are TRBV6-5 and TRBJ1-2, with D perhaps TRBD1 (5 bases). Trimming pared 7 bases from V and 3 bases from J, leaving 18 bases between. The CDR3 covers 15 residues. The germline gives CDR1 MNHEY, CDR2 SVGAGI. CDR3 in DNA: TGTGCCAGCAAAGGGGTCAACCGAAACGACTATGGCTACACCTTC. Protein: CASKGVNRNDYGYTF.

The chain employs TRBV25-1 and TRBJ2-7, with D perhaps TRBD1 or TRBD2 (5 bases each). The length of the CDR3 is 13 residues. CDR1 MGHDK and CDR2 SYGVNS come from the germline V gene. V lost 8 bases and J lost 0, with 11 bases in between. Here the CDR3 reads CASGAGSSYEQYF. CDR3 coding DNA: TGTGCCAGCGGGGCGGGTAGCTCCTACGAGCAGTACTTC.

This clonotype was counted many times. As DNA, the CDR3 is TGTGCCAGCCTGAGGGCGGGGCTTGGCAAAAACATTCAGTACTTC. Translating it yields CASLRAGLGKNIQYF. The rearrangement joins TRBV12-3 or TRBV12-4 to TRBJ2-4, with D perhaps matching TRBD2 (6 bases). The CDR3 runs to 15 residues. The germline V and J ends were trimmed by 8 bases and 3 bases, with 17 bases remaining between them.

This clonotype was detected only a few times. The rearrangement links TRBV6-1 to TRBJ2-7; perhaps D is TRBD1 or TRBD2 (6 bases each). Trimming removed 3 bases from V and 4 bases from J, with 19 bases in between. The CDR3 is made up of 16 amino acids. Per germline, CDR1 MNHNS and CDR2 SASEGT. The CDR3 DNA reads TGTGCCAGCAGTGAGCTGCATTCGGGGGCCTTATACGAGCAGTACTTC. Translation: CASSELHSGALYEQYF.

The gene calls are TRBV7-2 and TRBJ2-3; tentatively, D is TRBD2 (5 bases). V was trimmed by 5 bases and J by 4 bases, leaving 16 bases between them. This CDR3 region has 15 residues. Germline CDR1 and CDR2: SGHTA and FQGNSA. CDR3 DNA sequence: TGTGCCAGCAGCCAAGAGCCGGGAAACGCAGATACGCAGTATTTT. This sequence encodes CASSQEPGNADTQYF.

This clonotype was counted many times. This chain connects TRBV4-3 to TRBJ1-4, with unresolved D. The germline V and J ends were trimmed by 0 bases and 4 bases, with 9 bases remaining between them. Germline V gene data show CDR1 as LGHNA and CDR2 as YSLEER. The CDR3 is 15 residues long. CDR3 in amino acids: CASSQDIGDNEKLFF. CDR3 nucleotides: TGCGCCAGCAGCCAAGATATCGGCGATAATGAAAAACTGTTTTTT.

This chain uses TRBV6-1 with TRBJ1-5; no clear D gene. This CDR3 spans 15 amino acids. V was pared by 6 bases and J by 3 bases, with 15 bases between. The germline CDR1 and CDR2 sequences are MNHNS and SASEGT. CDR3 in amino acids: CASSLTMGVNQPQHF. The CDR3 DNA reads TGTGCCAGCAGCCTCACAATGGGCGTCAATCAGCCCCAGCATTTT.

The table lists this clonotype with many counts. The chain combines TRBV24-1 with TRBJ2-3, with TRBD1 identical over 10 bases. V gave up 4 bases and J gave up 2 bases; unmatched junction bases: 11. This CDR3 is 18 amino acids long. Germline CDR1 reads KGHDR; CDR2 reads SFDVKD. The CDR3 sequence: CATSDSSGQGDPTDTQYF. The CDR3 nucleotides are TGTGCCACCAGTGACTCTTCTGGACAGGGGGACCCCACAGATACGCAGTATTTT.

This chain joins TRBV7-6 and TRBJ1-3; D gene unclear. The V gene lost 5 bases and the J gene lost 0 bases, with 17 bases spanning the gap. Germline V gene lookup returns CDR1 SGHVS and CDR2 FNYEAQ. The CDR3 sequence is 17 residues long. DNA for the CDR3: TGTGCCAGCAGCCCTAGAGCGTTACTTAACTCTGGAAACACCATATATTTT. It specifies CASSPRALLNSGNTIYF.

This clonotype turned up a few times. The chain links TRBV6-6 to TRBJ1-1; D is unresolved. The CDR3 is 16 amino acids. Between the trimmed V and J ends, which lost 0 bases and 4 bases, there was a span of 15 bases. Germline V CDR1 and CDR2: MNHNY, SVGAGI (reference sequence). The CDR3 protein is CASSYSIVSQRTEAFF. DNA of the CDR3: TGTGCCAGCAGTTACTCGATTGTGTCCCAACGCACTGAAGCTTTCTTT.

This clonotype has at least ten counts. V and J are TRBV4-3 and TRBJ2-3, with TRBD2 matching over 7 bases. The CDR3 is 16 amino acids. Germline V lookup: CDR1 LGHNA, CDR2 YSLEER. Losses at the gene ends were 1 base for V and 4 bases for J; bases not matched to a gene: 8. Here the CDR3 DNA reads TGCGCCAGCAGCCAAGTGGCAGCGGGGATCCCAGATACGCAGTATTTT. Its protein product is CASSQVAAGIPDTQYF.

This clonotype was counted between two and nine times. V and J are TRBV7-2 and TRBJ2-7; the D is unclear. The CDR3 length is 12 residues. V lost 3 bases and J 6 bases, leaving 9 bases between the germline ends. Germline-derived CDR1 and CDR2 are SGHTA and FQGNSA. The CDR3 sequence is CASSFLSAEQYF. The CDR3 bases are TGTGCCAGCAGCTTTCTATCAGCCGAGCAGTACTTC.

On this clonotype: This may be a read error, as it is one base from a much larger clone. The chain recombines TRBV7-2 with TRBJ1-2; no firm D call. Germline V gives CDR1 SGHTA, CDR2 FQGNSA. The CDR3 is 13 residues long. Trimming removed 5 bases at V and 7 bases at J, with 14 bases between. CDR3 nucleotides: TGTGCCAGCAGCCCACAAGAGGATGGTGGCTACACCTTC. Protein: CASSPQEDGGYTF.

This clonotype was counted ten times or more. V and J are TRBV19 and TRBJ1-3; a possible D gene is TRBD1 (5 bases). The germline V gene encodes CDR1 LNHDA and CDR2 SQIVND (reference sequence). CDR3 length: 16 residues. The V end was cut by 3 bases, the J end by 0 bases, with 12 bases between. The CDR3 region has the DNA TGTGCCAGTAGTATTGCAGGGACTATCTCTGGAAACACCATATATTTT. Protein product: CASSIAGTISGNTIYF.

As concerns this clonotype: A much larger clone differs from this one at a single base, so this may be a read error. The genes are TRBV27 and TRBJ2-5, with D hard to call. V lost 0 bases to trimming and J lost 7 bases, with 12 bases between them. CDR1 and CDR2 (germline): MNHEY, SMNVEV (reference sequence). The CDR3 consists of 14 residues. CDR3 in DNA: TGTGCCAGCAGTTTATCGATCGTGGATGGGACCCAGTACTTC. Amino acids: CASSLSIVDGTQYF.

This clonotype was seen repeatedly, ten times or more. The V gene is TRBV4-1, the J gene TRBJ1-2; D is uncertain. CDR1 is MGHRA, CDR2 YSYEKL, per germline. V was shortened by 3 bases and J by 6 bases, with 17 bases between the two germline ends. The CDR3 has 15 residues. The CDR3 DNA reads TGCGCCAGCAGCCATCGCCCGGCCATTTCCGATGGCTACACCTTC. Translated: CASSHRPAISDGYTF.

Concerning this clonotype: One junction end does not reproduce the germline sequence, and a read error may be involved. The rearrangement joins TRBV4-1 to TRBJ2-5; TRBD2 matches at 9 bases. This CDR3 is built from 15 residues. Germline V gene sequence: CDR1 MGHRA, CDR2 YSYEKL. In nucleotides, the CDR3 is TGTGCCAGCAGCCAAGATGGCGGGGGGGAAGAGACCCAGTACTTC. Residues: CASSQDGGGEETQYF.

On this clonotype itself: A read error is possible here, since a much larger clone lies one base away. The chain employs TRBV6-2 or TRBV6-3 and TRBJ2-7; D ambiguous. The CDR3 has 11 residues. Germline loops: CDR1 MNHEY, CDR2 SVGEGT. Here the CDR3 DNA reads TGTGCCATCAGTCCCTCCTACGAGCAGTACTTC. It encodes CAISPSYEQYF.

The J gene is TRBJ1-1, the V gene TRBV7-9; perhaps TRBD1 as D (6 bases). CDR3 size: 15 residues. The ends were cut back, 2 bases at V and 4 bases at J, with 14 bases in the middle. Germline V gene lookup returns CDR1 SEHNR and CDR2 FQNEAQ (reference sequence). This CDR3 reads CASSLIGRGATEAFF. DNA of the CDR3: TGTGCCAGCAGCTTAATTGGCAGGGGTGCCACTGAAGCTTTCTTT.

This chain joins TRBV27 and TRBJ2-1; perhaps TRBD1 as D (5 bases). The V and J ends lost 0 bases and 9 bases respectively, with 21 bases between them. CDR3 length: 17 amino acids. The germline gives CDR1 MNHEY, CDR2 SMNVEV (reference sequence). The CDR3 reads CASSLSKRGPISSEQFF. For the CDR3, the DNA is TGTGCCAGCAGTTTATCGAAAAGGGGCCCGATTTCTAGTGAGCAGTTCTTC.